This TCR beta chain was recorded in a study of blood T cell repertoires in COVID-19. Background on the study: Some COVID-19 samples were acute and others convalescent; all came from the United States, Italy and Spain. PBMCs, B-cell-depleted T cells, or T cells were the source of the cDNA or gDNA that made up the material.

Germline assignment: CDR1 SGDLS and CDR2 YYNGEE. With V trimmed by 4 bases and J by 4 bases, 7 bases remained unmatched. This CDR3 comprises 14 residues. Original processing notes: Nucleated cell number was recorded as an estimate derived from reference gene primer amplification. Generated by immunoSEQ multiplex PCR, the TCRdb table keeps only in-frame clones and is missing some. V, J and clone size derive from that table, while D and trimming were established from the DNA sequence. The sample includes about 120,000 clones, roughly four fifths of them seen just once. The chain combines TRBV9 with TRBJ2-7, with 8 bases identical to TRBD1. Sample: peripheral blood. The TCR sequence derives from a human donor in a cohort sampled during active COVID-19. The CDR3 nucleotides read TGTGCCAGCAGCCCTGACAGGGGAGTATACGAGCAGTACTTC. Translated, it gives CASSPDRGVYEQYF.